The present T cell receptor beta chain was sequenced within a study of blood T cell repertoires in COVID-19 (dated by TCRdb to 2020 to 2021). With regard to the full study: Collaborator samples came from the United States, Italy and Spain and covered acute and convalescent phases of COVID-19. The material from the prospective study consisted of cDNA or gDNA derived from T cells, B-cell-depleted T cells, or PBMCs. The dataset comprised deeply sampled blood TCRbeta repertoires from subjects exposed to, actively infected with, or recovered from COVID-19. The repertoires were released in a freely available public database meant as a resource for research on the immune response to SARS-CoV-2. The samples were drawn from the first 160 participants of the ongoing ImmuneRACE study and from more than 1,000 subjects provided by 6 global collaborators. A de-identified subject ID, COVID-19 status, age in years and sex were almost always included in the sample metadata. Where HLA class I and class II types were available, the types were taken from metadata supplied by the sample provider, not from assay-based typing. What the study reported, not specific to this receptor: How much clinical and demographic metadata was included differed by source and by participant, and the metadata was provided uncurated.

The immunoSEQ Assay, a bias-controlled multiplex PCR, was used to amplify TCRbeta CDR3 regions from genomic DNA. Per the original workflow: Nucleated cell counts per sample were estimated from amplification of reference gene primers within the assay. To quantify the absolute abundance of each unique TCRbeta CDR3 rearrangement, sequence reads were collapsed and filtered. For each sample, productive Simpson clonality was calculated as the square root of Simpson's diversity index over productive rearrangements. Here the immuneACCESS table is served through TCRdb, limited to in-frame sequences with V and J called. Missing clones are a known gap in these copies; in checked studies unresolved V genes cover under half, and the rest lacks a known reason. The DNA was the basis for D and trimming; V, J and clone size are from that table. This sample holds a few hundred thousand clones; almost 90% were observed only once. The ten largest clones capture 2.1% of the sample.

As to this clone: Its antigen specificity is not known. No clone much larger than this one lies a single base away; base qualities are absent.

The CDR3 numbers 14 residues from cysteine through phenylalanine. Just the 42-base CDR3 DNA is kept, in frame starting at base 1. The germline ends are 11 bases apart after V is trimmed by 5 bases and J by 0 bases. CDR1 LNHDA and CDR2 SQIVND were looked up in the germline V gene (reference sequence). One collaborating source in Seattle enrolled patients while the patients were actively infected and followed the patients over time throughout the course of disease. Collaborating institutions collected whole blood in K2EDTA tubes following their own protocols. Collaborator samples were shipped for TCRbeta analysis as frozen whole blood, isolated PBMCs, or DNA extracted from either sample type.

This clonotype originated in an older woman with COVID-19, enrolled during active disease. The sequenced sample consisted of peripheral blood. In this chain, TRBV19 is recombined with TRBJ2-7; a tentative D call is TRBD1 (6 bases match). CDR3 region: CASSPGTRSYEQYF. The nucleotides read TGTGCCAGTAGTCCCGGGACACGCTCCTACGAGCAGTACTTC. Reference TRBV19 and TRBJ2-7 genes cover what lies past the CDR3, so the full variable domain is DGGITQSPKYLFRKEGQNVTLSCEQNLNHDAMYWYRQDPGQGLRLIYYSQIVNDFQKGDIAEGYSVSREKKESFPLTVTSAQKNPTAFYLCASSPGTRSYEQYFGPGTRLTVT.